This record concerns one TCR beta chain sequence. No antigen is known for it. Primers for the PCR totalled 60 Vbeta and 13 Jbeta. Only in-frame clones appear in the TCRdb table, and some are missing; sequencing was by immunoSEQ multiplex PCR. This sample's table has 68,000 or so clones. Germline loops: CDR1 SNHLY, CDR2 FYNNEI. V was pared by 1 base and J by 4 bases, with 4 bases between. The CDR3 totals 12 residues. The sample belongs to a study of cytomegalovirus exposure and HLA in healthy donors. Study observations and caveats: Earlier analysis yielded a pattern in which most TCR beta V segments were productive about 90% or about 30% of the time. The study had only CMV serostatus as immune exposure information.

The sample consisted of PBMCs. The V and J genes are TRBV2 and TRBJ1-2; D gene unclear. The source of this sequence is a female donor in good health and CMV-seropositive. The CDR3 is CASSEGLYGYTF. In DNA form, the CDR3 reads TGTGCCAGCAGTGAAGGGCTCTATGGCTACACCTTC.